A selection of T cell receptor beta chains follows, all from one sample in a study of blood T cell repertoires in COVID-19. This table comes from immunoSEQ multiplex PCR, and its TCRdb copy is limited to in-frame clones, with some not included. The sample lists 70,000 to 100,000 clones, around 90% seen once, with approximately 4.8% in the top ten. Specimen: peripheral blood. All receptors derive from a woman older than 75 with active COVID-19. Each CDR3 is given with its conserved first and last residue. A D gene is named only where the DNA matches it firmly. Where a row states a size, it is once, few, many or the class of an expanded clone; other rows omit it.

>.|14|TRBV5-4|TRBJ2-2|few
CASSLVRESGELFF
TGTGCCAGCAGCTTGGTTCGGGAGTCCGGGGAGCTGTTTTTT
>.|15|TRBV27|TRBJ2-1|.
CASRRPGGLNNEQFF
TGTGCCAGCAGGCGACCTGGCGGGCTCAACAATGAGCAGTTCTTC
>TRBD2|16|TRBV28|TRBJ2-4|.
CASSGTSGRRKNIQYF
TGTGCCAGCAGTGGGACTAGCGGGAGACGCAAAAACATTCAGTACTTC
>TRBD1|13|TRBV13|TRBJ1-1|.
CASSRDRATEAFF
TGTGCCAGCAGTCGAGACAGGGCCACTGAAGCTTTCTTT
>TRBD2|14|TRBV7-9|TRBJ2-1|.
CASSFGAGGNEQFF
TGTGCCAGCAGCTTCGGAGCGGGAGGAAATGAGCAGTTCTTC
>TRBD2|17|TRBV7-6|TRBJ2-3|.
CASSLVAGGGSSDTQYF
TGTGCCAGCAGCTTAGTAGCGGGAGGGGGGAGCTCGGATACGCAGTATTTT
>TRBD2|14|TRBV24-1|TRBJ2-3|.
CATTGLENTDTQYF
TGTGCCACCACGGGACTAGAAAACACAGATACGCAGTATTTT
>.|16|TRBV5-3|TRBJ2-7|.
CARSFSGSDSSYEQYF
TGTGCCAGAAGCTTTTCCGGGAGCGACAGCTCCTACGAGCAGTACTTC
>TRBD2|17|TRBV4-2|TRBJ2-3|.
CASSQDGTSGRVNTQYF
TGTGCCAGCAGCCAAGACGGGACTAGCGGGAGAGTAAATACGCAGTATTTT
>TRBD2|19|TRBV5-4|TRBJ2-3|.
CASSTPAGTSGANTDTQYF
TGTGCCAGCAGCACGCCTGCCGGGACTAGCGGGGCCAACACAGATACGCAGTATTTT
>TRBD2|15|TRBV6-1|TRBJ2-1|few
CASSEGGAGGDPEFF
TGTGCCAGCAGTGAAGGTGGAGCGGGAGGGGACCCGGAGTTCTTC
>TRBD2|15|TRBV27|TRBJ2-1|.
CASSGPGLGSNEQFF
TGTGCCAGCAGTGGTCCGGGACTAGGGAGCAATGAGCAGTTCTTC
>.|12|TRBV12-3/TRBV12-4|TRBJ1-6|.
CASSQGARPLHF
TGTGCCAGCTCGCAGGGTGCAAGGCCCCTCCACTTT
>TRBD2|17|TRBV7-2|TRBJ2-3|few
CASSLGTSGASADTQYF
TGTGCCAGCAGCTTAGGGACTAGCGGGGCGTCGGCAGATACGCAGTATTTT
>TRBD1|16|TRBV2|TRBJ2-7|.
CASSRDSPKSSYEQYF
TGTGCCAGCAGTCGGGACAGTCCGAAGAGCTCCTACGAGCAGTACTTC
>.|13|TRBV18|TRBJ1-1|.
CASSRDENTEAFF
TGTGCCAGCTCACGAGATGAGAACACTGAAGCTTTCTTT
>TRBD2|15|TRBV29-1|TRBJ2-7|once
CSASLGTSGSYEQYF
TGCAGCGCCTCTCTTGGGACTAGCGGGAGCTACGAGCAGTACTTC
>.|13|TRBV6-4|TRBJ1-2|.
CASSVGQGYGYTF
TGTGCCAGCAGTGTGGGGCAGGGCTACGGCTACACCTTC
>.|12|TRBV10-3|TRBJ2-1|.
CAISLQGNEQFF
TGTGCCATCAGCTTACAGGGCAATGAGCAGTTCTTC
>TRBD2|17|TRBV9|TRBJ2-2|.
CASSVVGSGSKTGELFF
TGTGCCAGCAGCGTAGTAGGTAGCGGGAGTAAAACCGGGGAGCTGTTTTTT
>.|14|TRBV11-3|TRBJ2-1|.
CASSPSSLNNEQFF
TGTGCCAGCAGCCCAAGTAGTTTAAACAATGAGCAGTTCTTC
>.|14|TRBV3-1/TRBV3-2|TRBJ2-3|.
CASSFGGAGDTQYF
TGTGCCAGCAGCTTTGGCGGAGCGGGAGATACGCAGTATTTT
>TRBD1|13|TRBV6-4|TRBJ1-2|once
CASSTTGTYGYTF
TGTGCCAGCAGTACGACAGGGACCTATGGCTACACCTTC
>TRBD2|15|TRBV5-1|TRBJ2-3|.
CASQLGTSGTDTQYF
TGCGCCAGCCAACTCGGGACTAGCGGCACAGATACGCAGTATTTT
>TRBD2|19|TRBV5-6|TRBJ2-1|.
CASSLSTLPWREGPDEQFF
TGTGCCAGCAGCTTGTCGACCCTCCCATGGCGGGAGGGCCCCGATGAGCAGTTCTTC
>.|14|TRBV2|TRBJ2-5|.
CASRLSTGQETQYF
TGTGCCAGCAGACTATCGACAGGTCAAGAGACCCAGTACTTC
>TRBD1|14|TRBV6-5|TRBJ2-5|.
CASMRDRVGKTQYF
TGTGCCAGCATGCGGGACAGGGTGGGAAAGACCCAGTACTTC
>.|17|TRBV4-1|TRBJ1-1|.
CASSQNFEGNYGTEAFF
TGCGCCAGCAGCCAGAATTTTGAAGGAAACTATGGAACTGAAGCTTTCTTT
>TRBD2|16|TRBV12-5|TRBJ2-1|.
CASGPGLAGGWDEQFF
TGTGCTAGTGGTCCTGGACTAGCGGGAGGGTGGGATGAGCAGTTCTTC
>TRBD1|15|TRBV19|TRBJ1-5|once
CASSRTGTLGQPQHF
TGTGCCAGTAGCCGGACAGGGACGTTGGGTCAGCCCCAGCATTTT
>TRBD1|15|TRBV11-2|TRBJ1-3|.
CASSPQGDGGNTIYF
TGTGCCAGCAGCCCACAGGGGGACGGCGGGAACACCATATATTTT
>.|17|TRBV11-2|TRBJ1-1|.
CASSPKILVMSDTEAFF
TGTGCCAGCAGCCCGAAAATCTTGGTGATGAGCGACACTGAAGCTTTCTTT
>TRBD2|16|TRBV9|TRBJ2-1|.
CASTPTGTSGYNEQFF
TGTGCCAGCACTCCCACCGGGACTAGCGGATACAATGAGCAGTTCTTC
>.|15|TRBV5-1|TRBJ2-3|.
CASSRRGGVGDTQYF
TGCGCCAGCAGCCGGAGAGGGGGAGTTGGAGATACGCAGTATTTT
>.|13|TRBV28|TRBJ2-2|.
CASSSGGGGELFF
TGTGCCAGCAGTTCCGGAGGCGGCGGGGAGCTGTTTTTT
>.|15|TRBV21-1|TRBJ1-1|.
CASSKGVRADTEAFF
TGTGCCAGCAGCAAAGGTGTGAGGGCGGACACTGAAGCTTTCTTT
>.|14|TRBV2|TRBJ2-5|.
CASNRDRGMETQYF
TGTGCCAGCAACAGGGATAGGGGTATGGAGACCCAGTACTTC
>.|14|TRBV5-4|TRBJ2-5|.
CASSFVQGAETQYF
TGTGCCAGCAGCTTCGTTCAGGGTGCGGAGACCCAGTACTTC
>.|15|TRBV28|TRBJ1-4|.
CASTGTGATNEKLFF
TGTGCCAGCACCGGAACAGGCGCAACTAATGAAAAACTGTTTTTT
>.|16|TRBV28|TRBJ1-5|.
CASSLLSLAGGQPQHF
TGTGCCAGCAGTTTATTGAGTTTAGCCGGGGGTCAGCCCCAGCATTTT
>.|14|TRBV2|TRBJ1-1|.
CASSPRVMNTEAFF
TGTGCCAGCAGTCCCAGGGTGATGAACACTGAAGCTTTCTTT
>.|15|TRBV18|TRBJ1-4|.
CASSPPSERDEKLFF
TGTGCCAGCTCACCTCCCTCAGAGCGGGATGAAAAACTGTTTTTT
>TRBD1|17|TRBV18|TRBJ2-6|.
CASSPQGQTAGANVLTF
TGTGCCAGCTCACCACAGGGACAGACTGCTGGGGCCAACGTCCTGACTTTC
>TRBD2|17|TRBV6-2/TRBV6-3|TRBJ2-5|.
CASSYGRTSAYQETQYF
TGTGCCAGCAGTTACGGCCGGACTAGCGCATACCAAGAGACCCAGTACTTC
>TRBD2|18|TRBV24-1|TRBJ2-2|.
CATSERTSGRFNTGELFF
TGTGCCACCAGTGAACGGACTAGCGGGAGGTTTAACACCGGGGAGCTGTTTTTT
>.|14|TRBV10-3|TRBJ2-7|.
CAISESGTPYEQYF
TGTGCCATCAGTGAGTCAGGGACTCCTTACGAGCAGTACTTC
>TRBD2|12|TRBV27|TRBJ2-7|few
CARLAEPYEQYF
TGTGCCAGGCTAGCGGAGCCCTACGAGCAGTACTTC
>.|13|TRBV5-1|TRBJ2-3|.
CASSGQHTDTQYF
TGCGCCAGCAGCGGGCAGCACACAGATACGCAGTATTTT
>.|12|TRBV28|TRBJ1-2|.
CASGRGNYGYTF
TGTGCCAGCGGTAGGGGTAACTATGGCTACACCTTC
>TRBD1|13|TRBV4-2|TRBJ2-1|.
CASSQGQGHEQFF
TGTGCCAGCAGCCAAGGACAGGGCCATGAGCAGTTCTTC
>TRBD2|16|TRBV27|TRBJ2-1|.
CASSSREDSSYNEQFF
TGTGCCAGCAGTTCGCGGGAGGACAGCTCCTACAATGAGCAGTTCTTC
>TRBD1|13|TRBV5-1|TRBJ2-7|.
CASSLGQGNEQYF
TGCGCCAGCAGCCTGGGACAGGGAAACGAGCAGTACTTC
>TRBD2|17|TRBV10-3|TRBJ2-1|.
CAISESPASGRTHEQFF
TGTGCCATCAGTGAGTCGCCGGCTAGCGGGAGGACCCATGAGCAGTTCTTC
>.|16|TRBV3-1/TRBV3-2|TRBJ2-5|.
CASSHMGRDPQETQYF
TGTGCCAGCAGCCACATGGGGCGGGACCCCCAAGAGACCCAGTACTTC